The 18 T cell receptor beta chains presented below share a single source sample, sequenced in a study of cytomegalovirus exposure and HLA in healthy donors. Both 60 Vbeta primers and 13 Jbeta primers went into the PCR. The protocol was immunoSEQ multiplex PCR, while the TCRdb copy is restricted to in-frame clones and leaves out a portion. The table records over 150,000 clones, approximately 80% of them present only once. Sequenced input: PBMCs. The receptors come from a woman aged 35 to 49 in good health and CMV-seropositive.

In DNA form, the CDR3 reads TGTGCCAGTAGTGGAGCGGGGGGTCTCTCCTACAATGAGCAGTTCTTC. It is translated as CASSGAGGLSYNEQFF. This sequence joins TRBV19 and TRBJ2-1, with TRBD2 matching over 9 bases. J was trimmed by 0 bases and V by 5 bases; bases with no gene match: 5. Per the germline V gene, CDR1 is LNHDA and CDR2 is SQIVND (reference sequence). The CDR3 has 16 amino acids.

The chain has TRBV4-1 and TRBJ2-7; D might be TRBD1 (7 bases). Trimming removed 1 base from V and 6 bases from J, with 10 bases in between. This CDR3 is built from 13 residues. CDR1 and CDR2 (germline): MGHRA, YSYEKL. This CDR3 reads CASSQGQGGEQYF. The CDR3 DNA is TGCGCCAGCAGCCAAGGACAGGGAGGCGAGCAGTACTTC.

The J gene is TRBJ2-1, the V gene TRBV7-9, with D possibly being TRBD1 (5 bases). The CDR3 consists of 15 residues. Looked up from germline, CDR1 is SEHNR and CDR2 is FQNEAQ (reference sequence). V was clipped by 1 base and J by 6 bases, with 13 bases between them. The CDR3 sequence: CASSLGPGLFNEQFF. CDR3 DNA sequence: TGTGCCAGCAGCTTAGGCCCAGGGCTATTCAATGAGCAGTTCTTC.

The chain carries TRBV5-4 and TRBJ1-1; D possibly corresponds to TRBD1 (5 bases). Per germline, CDR1 SGHNT and CDR2 YYREEE (reference sequence). The CDR3 has 15 residues. V lost 1 base and J lost 0, with 10 bases in between. The CDR3 reads CASSLSGGMNTEAFF. The CDR3, as DNA: TGTGCCAGCAGCTTGTCGGGGGGTATGAACACTGAAGCTTTCTTT.

The genes are TRBV7-9 and TRBJ2-2; 8 bases are shared with TRBD1. Germline CDR1 SEHNR, CDR2 FQNEAQ (reference sequence). The CDR3 runs to 14 residues. The ends lost 7 bases at V and 5 bases at J; junction bases unmatched: 6. CDR3 sequence: CASTWDRRTGELFF. The CDR3, as DNA: TGTGCCAGCACCTGGGACAGGCGAACCGGGGAGCTGTTTTTT.

J is TRBJ2-5 and V is TRBV18; 7 bases are shared with TRBD1. J was trimmed by 4 bases and V by 0 bases; bases with no gene match: 2. The length of the CDR3 is 14 residues. Looked up from germline, CDR1 is KGHSH and CDR2 is LQKENI. CDR3 DNA sequence: TGTGCCAGCTCACCACCCGGGACAGCAGAGACCCAGTACTTC. It yields the protein CASSPPGTAETQYF.

The chain combines TRBV7-6 with TRBJ2-1; the match to TRBD2 covers 14 bases. In germline, CDR1 is SGHVS, CDR2 FNYEAQ. The CDR3 extends over 18 amino acids. V was clipped by 4 bases and J by 3 bases; unmatched bases: 8. CDR3 residues: CASSSGLAGGSHYNEQFF. CDR3 DNA sequence: TGTGCCAGCAGCTCAGGACTAGCGGGAGGTTCCCACTACAATGAGCAGTTCTTC.

The rearrangement joins TRBV6-1 to TRBJ1-1; no reliable D call. This CDR3 is built from 16 residues. Germline V CDR1 and CDR2: MNHNS, SASEGT. The ends were cut back, 1 base at V and 0 bases at J, with 12 bases in the middle. CDR3 coding DNA: TGTGCCAGCAGTGAAGTTATTGATTACATGAACACTGAAGCTTTCTTT. Its protein product is CASSEVIDYMNTEAFF.

This chain uses TRBV25-1 with TRBJ2-5; tentatively, D is TRBD1 (6 bases). The J call could be wrong; TRBJ2-7 is a better fit for the DNA end. This CDR3 has 14 amino acids. Germline loops: CDR1 MGHDK, CDR2 SYGVNS. CDR3 in amino acids: CASSEGGGFYEQYF. CDR3 nucleotides: TGTGCCAGCAGTGAAGGGGGCGGTTTTTACGAGCAGTACTTC.

The chain recombines TRBV19 with TRBJ2-7; 7 bases align to TRBD1. CDR3 length equals 14 residues. The trim removed 6 bases at V and 6 bases at J, leaving 11 bases unmatched. Per germline, CDR1 LNHDA and CDR2 SQIVND (reference sequence). The CDR3 region has the DNA TGTGCCAGTAGCCCGTCCCGAGGGGGCATCGAGCAGTACTTC. Its translation is CASSPSRGGIEQYF.

V is TRBV6-5 and J is TRBJ1-2, with a possible D match to TRBD1 (6 bases). Germline CDR1 reads MNHEY; CDR2 reads SVGAGI. The CDR3 runs 13 residues. Trimming left V 9 bases short and J 2 bases short, with 13 bases between. CDR3 amino acids: CASKLQGNYGYTF. Written as DNA, the CDR3 is TGTGCCAGTAAGCTCCAGGGGAACTATGGCTACACCTTC.

In DNA form, the CDR3 reads TGTGCCAGCAGCCAAGGCCGTGGACAGGGAAACTATGGCTACACCTTC. It encodes CASSQGRGQGNYGYTF. The V and J genes are TRBV14 and TRBJ1-2; 8 nucleotides line up with TRBD1. Germline loops: CDR1 SGHDN, CDR2 FVKESK. The junction had 6 bases not matched to a gene; V was cut back by 1 base and J by 2 bases. CDR3 length: 16 residues.

About this clone itself: The identical CDR3 is also encoded by other nucleotide sequences in the sample. The rearrangement links TRBV18 to TRBJ2-5; 9 nucleotides agree with TRBD2. The J segment lost 5 bases and the V segment lost 1 base, leaving 5 bases of the junction unmatched. Germline CDR1 reads KGHSH; CDR2 reads LQKENI. The CDR3 has 15 amino acids. The CDR3 bases are TGTGCCAGCTCACCACGAGCGGGGGGCGAGGAGACCCAGTACTTC. Amino acids: CASSPRAGGEETQYF.

This clone has a handful of counts. The rearrangement links TRBV6-6 to TRBJ2-7, with D maybe TRBD1 (6 bases). V lost 2 bases, J lost 5 bases, and 10 bases lay in between. This CDR3 is built from 13 residues. Germline V gene data show CDR1 as MNHNY and CDR2 as SVGAGI (reference sequence). This CDR3 is CASSYNRADEQYF. The DNA for the CDR3 is TGTGCCAGCAGTTACAACAGGGCCGACGAGCAGTACTTC.

The chain carries TRBV5-4 and TRBJ2-1; D is undetermined. The CDR3 totals 12 residues. Per the germline V gene, CDR1 is SGHNT and CDR2 is YYREEE (reference sequence). V was shortened by 3 bases and J by 9 bases, with 10 bases between the two germline ends. This CDR3 is CASSSPRSEQFF. In DNA form, the CDR3 reads TGTGCCAGCAGCTCACCGAGGTCTGAGCAGTTCTTC.

This clone was counted only a few times. V is TRBV19 and J is TRBJ2-5; 8 bases align to TRBD2. Germline V gene sequence: CDR1 LNHDA, CDR2 SQIVND (reference sequence). With V trimmed by 3 bases and J by 3 bases, 12 bases remained unmatched. This CDR3 is 17 amino acids long. The CDR3, as DNA: TGTGCCAGTAGTATGGTCCGCGGGGGGCTGAGGGAAGAGACCCAGTACTTC. Amino acids: CASSMVRGGLREETQYF.

This clone was seen more than once but under ten times. The CDR3 loop is CASRPLAGGTGELFF. The CDR3 bases are TGCGCCAGCAGACCCCTAGCGGGGGGTACCGGGGAGCTGTTTTTT. The genes are TRBV4-3 and TRBJ2-2; 11 bases match TRBD2. Losses at the gene ends were 6 bases for V and 5 bases for J; bases not matched to a gene: 5. The V gene's germline CDR1 is LGHNA and CDR2 YSLEER. The CDR3 is made up of 15 amino acids.

Note on this clone: Its ends do not fully match the called genes, so a read error is possible. The chain employs TRBV25-1 and TRBJ2-5, with 8 bases that match TRBD1. The CDR3 is 18 amino acids. Germline V gives CDR1 MGHDK, CDR2 SYGVNS. In DNA, the CDR3 is TGTGCCAGCAGTGAATCCTTAGGGGCAGGGGGCTACCATGAGACCCAGTACTTC. The encoded protein is CASSESLGAGGYHETQYF.